The 27 T cell receptor beta chains given below trace back to one sample, sequenced in a study of blood T cells in healthy people across ages. Sample-barcoded 5' priming and a J-beta primer mix drove a second PCR of about 7 to 12 cycles. One entry per CDR3 protein, called by TCRdb with MiXCR from the 5' RACE reads. This repertoire shows approximately 2,000,000 distinct CDR3 sequences, around 42% found once; its top ten account for 23%. Sequencing was done on a sample of blood. The receptors originated from a human donor in good health.

This chain links TRBV3-1 with TRBJ2-2, with D possibly being TRBD2 (5 bases). The CDR3 contains 15 residues. Germline loops: CDR1 LGHDT, CDR2 YNNKEL (reference sequence). Between the trimmed V and J ends, which lost 0 bases and 6 bases, there was a span of 11 bases. The CDR3 protein is CASSQDWGVAGELFF. CDR3 sequence (DNA): TGTGCCAGCAGCCAAGATTGGGGAGTCGCCGGGGAGCTGTTTTTT.

The chain carries TRBV5-1 and TRBJ2-7; D is unclear. Germline V gene sequence: CDR1 SGHRS, CDR2 YFSETQ. This CDR3 contains 16 residues. The V end lost 0 bases, the J end lost 2 bases, and 15 bases lay between the germline ends. CDR3 DNA sequence: TGCGCCAGCAGCTTGGCATTATCGACTGTCACCTACGAGCAGTACTTC. Protein: CASSLALSTVTYEQYF. The variable domain in full, completed from reference TRBV5-1 and TRBJ2-7, reads KAGVTQTPRYLIKTRGQQVTLSCSPISGHRSVSWYQQTPGQGLQFLFEYFSETQRNKGNFPGRFSGRQFSNSRSEMNVSTLELGDSALYLCASSLALSTVTYEQYFGPGTRLTVT.

The V call is TRBV6-6, the J call TRBJ1-1, with no clear D. Trimming removed 6 bases from V and 0 bases from J, with 14 bases in between. CDR3 length: 15 amino acids. Germline V CDR1 and CDR2: MNHNY, SVGAGI (reference sequence). This chain's CDR3 is CASSPILDLNTEAFF. CDR3 nucleotide sequence: TGTGCCAGCAGCCCTATCCTGGATTTGAACACTGAAGCTTTCTTT.

In this sample, this clonotype turned up a few times. The chain combines TRBV7-2 with TRBJ2-2; no clear D. Per the germline V gene, CDR1 is SGHTA and CDR2 is FQGNSA. V lost 5 bases and J lost 1, with 11 bases in between. This CDR3 is 15 amino acids long. The CDR3 spells CASSLSYWNTGELFF. The DNA of the CDR3 is TGTGCCAGCAGCCTAAGTTACTGGAACACCGGGGAGCTGTTTTTT.

This clonotype appeared many times. CDR3 nucleotides: TGTGCCAGCAGTTCGTACACCTCCTACGAGCAGTACTTC. It translates to CASSSYTSYEQYF. The gene calls are TRBV12-3 or TRBV12-4 and TRBJ2-7; D uncertain. The CDR3 runs to 13 residues. V lost 4 bases and J lost 0, with 7 bases in between.

This clonotype was counted between two and nine times. The chain is built from TRBV24-1 and TRBJ2-3; 9 bases align to TRBD1. In germline, CDR1 is KGHDR, CDR2 SFDVKD. V shed 4 bases and J 5 bases; nucleotides not matched to a gene: 6. The CDR3 covers 15 residues. The CDR3 DNA is TGTGCCACCAGTGACTGGGACAGGGACGTAGATACGCAGTATTTT. Translating gives CATSDWDRDVDTQYF.

This clonotype showed up just once. Relative to the germline gene, one junction end is altered; a read error may explain this. The gene calls are TRBV5-5 and TRBJ2-7; D gene uncertain. The end of the DNA fits TRBJ2-5 better, so the J call may be wrong. The V gene's germline CDR1 is SGHKS and CDR2 YYEKEE (reference sequence). The CDR3 extends over 15 amino acids. The CDR3 nucleotides read TGTACCAGCAGCTTGACCGAAGGGTTATGGAAGACCCAGTACTTC. It encodes CTSSLTEGLWKTQYF.

This clonotype was seen a few times. The chain joins TRBV6-2 or TRBV6-3 to TRBJ1-1; a possible D gene is TRBD1 (5 bases). Germline lookup yields CDR1 MNHEY and CDR2 SVGEGT. CDR3 length equals 13 residues. V lost 5 bases and J lost 8, with 15 bases in between. The CDR3 bases are TGTGCCAGCAGTCGGGAGGAACAGGACGAAGCTTTCTTT. Amino acid sequence: CASSREEQDEAFF.

The chain employs TRBV4-1 and TRBJ1-4; a weak D match, TRBD1 (5 bases). CDR3 length: 14 residues. The V gene lost 1 base and the J gene lost 6 bases, with 9 bases spanning the gap. Germline V gives CDR1 MGHRA, CDR2 YSYEKL. CDR3 DNA: TGCGCCAGCAGCCAAGCACCGGGGGATGAAAAACTGTTTTTT. This gives the protein CASSQAPGDEKLFF.

Note on this clonotype: A single base separates this from a much larger clone, so it may be a read error. CDR3 in amino acids: CASSLGGGDVSYNEQIF. As DNA, the CDR3 is TGTGCCAGCAGCTTAGGGGGGGGAGACGTCTCCTACAATGAGCAGATCTTC. The chain has TRBV7-8 and TRBJ2-1, with 7 nucleotides matching TRBD2. Germline CDR1 is SGHVS and CDR2 is FQNEAQ. CDR3 length equals 17 residues.

Notes on this clonotype: One end of the junction fails to match germline, which may point to a read error. This rearrangement joins TRBV4-3 to TRBJ1-2; 7 nucleotides line up with TRBD1. This CDR3 is built from 18 residues. Looked up from germline, CDR1 is LGHNA and CDR2 is YSLEER. This CDR3 reads CANSQAPTGETGSDGYTF. CDR3 nucleotides: TGCGCCAACAGCCAAGCGCCCACTGGGGAGACAGGGTCGGACGGCTACACCTTC.

This clonotype was counted many times. The V gene is TRBV29-1, the J gene TRBJ2-1, with 8 bases lining up with TRBD2. This CDR3 has 15 residues. The trim removed 1 base at V and 4 bases at J, leaving 6 bases unmatched. Germline values: CDR1 SQVTM, CDR2 ANQGSEA. This CDR3 reads CSVEAAGAFYNEQFF. The CDR3 DNA reads TGCAGCGTTGAAGCAGCGGGGGCTTTTTACAATGAGCAGTTCTTC.

The chain recombines TRBV4-3 with TRBJ2-1; 11 bases are a match to TRBD2. Looked up from germline, CDR1 is LGHNA and CDR2 is YSLEER. The CDR3 sequence is 15 residues long. V lost 6 bases to trimming and J lost 6 bases; unmatched junction nucleotides: 7. CDR3 sequence: CASRYSGGAGNEQFF. CDR3 sequence (DNA): TGCGCCAGCAGATATAGCGGGGGGGCAGGCAATGAGCAGTTCTTC.

This clonotype showed up just a few times. The chain links TRBV4-2 to TRBJ2-1; 11 bases are shared with TRBD2. This CDR3 is built from 18 residues. Trimming removed 4 bases from V and 5 bases from J; junction bases left unmatched: 13. The V gene's germline CDR1 is LGHNA and CDR2 YNFKEQ. The CDR3 here is CASSPGLAETVGNNEQFF. The CDR3 coding sequence is TGTGCCAGCAGCCCGGGACTAGCGGAAACAGTCGGAAACAATGAGCAGTTCTTC.

The J gene is TRBJ2-3, the V gene TRBV9; a weak D match, TRBD2 (6 bases). The V gene lost 4 bases and the J gene lost 5 bases, with 20 bases spanning the gap. This CDR3 is built from 16 residues. CDR1 is SGDLS, CDR2 YYNGEE, per germline. CDR3 sequence reads: CASSPGWGGALDTQYF. Written as DNA, the CDR3 is TGTGCCAGCAGCCCCGGGTGGGGCGGGGCATTAGATACGCAGTATTTT.

J is TRBJ2-7 and V is TRBV20-1; 13 bases fit TRBD2. V gave up 2 bases and J gave up 5 bases; unmatched junction bases: 15. This CDR3 region has 18 residues. Germline assignment: CDR1 DFQATT and CDR2 SNEGSKA (reference sequence). The DNA of the CDR3 is TGCAGTGCTAGACCTAGTAAACTAGCGGGGGGGCCGAGCCACGAGCAGTACTTC. This sequence encodes CSARPSKLAGGPSHEQYF.

The genes are TRBV4-3 and TRBJ1-1; a possible D gene is TRBD1 (6 bases). Trimming removed 0 bases from V and 3 bases from J, with 8 bases in between. The CDR3 runs to 14 residues. The germline gives CDR1 LGHNA, CDR2 YSLEER. CDR3: CASSQETGDTEAFF. The CDR3 DNA follows: TGCGCCAGCAGCCAAGAGACAGGAGACACTGAAGCTTTCTTT.

This clonotype came up a few times. V is TRBV30 and J is TRBJ1-3; unclear D gene. This CDR3 has 14 residues. Trimming cost V 2 bases and J 2 bases, with 10 bases left between them. CDR1 GTSNPN and CDR2 SVGIG come from the germline V gene (reference sequence). CDR3 region: CAWSFGSAGNTIYF. The CDR3 coding sequence is TGTGCCTGGAGTTTCGGTTCCGCTGGAAACACCATATATTTT.

This chain connects TRBV10-3 to TRBJ2-1; D is tentatively TRBD1 or TRBD2 (5 bases each). Germline-derived CDR1 and CDR2 are ENHRY and SYGVKD. The CDR3 sequence is 15 residues long. V lost 8 bases to trimming and J lost 0 bases, with 14 bases between them. CDR3 region: CAIWDPLSSYNEQFF. The DNA of the CDR3 is TGTGCCATCTGGGACCCTTTAAGCTCCTACAATGAGCAGTTCTTC.

The chain couples TRBV6-1 to TRBJ1-2, with D hard to call. The germline gives CDR1 MNHNS, CDR2 SASEGT. The germline V and J ends were trimmed by 2 bases and 3 bases, with 16 bases remaining between them. This CDR3 has 16 amino acids. The CDR3 region is CASSERLYSPYYGYTF. CDR3 DNA: TGTGCCAGCAGTGAAAGGCTTTACAGCCCTTACTATGGCTACACCTTC.

Note on this clonotype: A junction boundary mismatches the germline segment, possibly from a read error. The V gene is TRBV5-1, the J gene TRBJ1-2; D call uncertain. This CDR3 comprises 14 residues. Looked up from germline, CDR1 is SGHRS and CDR2 is YFSETQ. CDR3 loop: CASSLEGGNYGHTF. The CDR3 bases are TGCGCCAGCAGCTTGGAGGGCGGCAACTATGGCCACACCTTC.

The sample holds a few counts of this clonotype. The genes are TRBV9 and TRBJ2-4; TRBD1 aligns across 9 bases. CDR1 SGDLS and CDR2 YYNGEE come from the germline V gene. V was pared by 4 bases and J by 0 bases, with 5 bases of the junction left unmatched. The CDR3 runs to 16 residues. The CDR3: CASSPRDRVAKNIQYF. CDR3 nucleotides: TGTGCCAGCAGCCCCCGGGACAGGGTAGCCAAAAACATTCAGTACTTC.

The chain joins TRBV20-1 to TRBJ1-5; TRBD1 aligns across 9 bases. From germline, CDR1 is DFQATT and CDR2 SNEGSKA (reference sequence). J gave up 6 bases and V 1 base, and 13 bases lay outside the gene matches. The CDR3 sequence is 17 residues long. The CDR3 region is CSARGAPPGQGTQPQHF. The CDR3, as DNA: TGCAGTGCTAGAGGAGCCCCCCCGGGACAGGGAACTCAGCCCCAGCATTTT.

This clonotype was seen a handful of times. This chain joins TRBV5-1 and TRBJ2-7, with 7 bases fitting TRBD1. With V trimmed by 4 bases and J by 2 bases, 12 bases remained unmatched. Germline V gene data show CDR1 as SGHRS and CDR2 as YFSETQ. The length of the CDR3 is 16 residues. CDR3 in amino acids: CASSLTRQGRTYEQYF. CDR3 nucleotide sequence: TGCGCCAGCAGCCTGACCCGACAGGGCAGGACCTACGAGCAGTACTTC.

The rearrangement links TRBV5-5 to TRBJ2-7; D gene ambiguous. From germline, CDR1 is SGHKS and CDR2 YYEKEE (reference sequence). The ends were cut back, 1 base at V and 0 bases at J, with 17 bases in the middle. The CDR3 covers 17 residues. The CDR3 DNA reads as TGTGCCAGCAGCTTGCTCACGGTCACAGAACGCTCCTACGAGCAGTACTTC. The encoded protein is CASSLLTVTERSYEQYF.

This clonotype has a handful of counts. The chain uses TRBV4-1 and TRBJ2-1; the D gene could be TRBD1 or TRBD2 (6 bases each). The germline CDR1 and CDR2 sequences are MGHRA and YSYEKL. Trimming stripped 1 base from V and 12 bases from J, with 19 bases between. This CDR3 comprises 15 residues. The CDR3 nucleotides are TGCGCCAGCAGCCAAGTAGGGGGGCCGAGGGATGGGCAGTTCTTC. It codes for CASSQVGGPRDGQFF.

The table lists this clonotype with a few counts. The genes are TRBV4-2 and TRBJ2-3, with D unresolved. This CDR3 has 13 amino acids. The germline CDR1 and CDR2 sequences are LGHNA and YNFKEQ. V gave up 4 bases and J gave up 6 bases, with 11 bases separating them. Here the CDR3 reads CASSPHVRDTQYF. The DNA of the CDR3 is TGTGCCAGCAGCCCTCATGTGAGGGATACGCAGTATTTT.